This T cell receptor beta chain was captured by sequencing in a study of blood T cell repertoires in COVID-19. The overall study: Samples taken during acute and convalescent COVID-19 were collected in the United States, Italy and Spain. PBMCs, B-cell-depleted T cells, or T cells were the source of the cDNA or gDNA that made up the material.

This clone has only a few counts. Germline-derived CDR1 and CDR2 are GTSNPN and SVGIG (reference sequence). Unmatched junction bases numbered 5, after V lost 3 bases and J lost 4 bases. This CDR3 contains 15 residues. Data came from immunoSEQ multiplex PCR; TCRdb stores just in-frame clones and leaves some out. This table has about 180,000 clones, about 90% appearing once. The V gene is TRBV30, the J gene TRBJ2-5, with 13 bases lining up with TRBD2. Sequencing was performed on peripheral blood. The source is a man aged 40-49 years with active or convalescent COVID-19. Written as DNA, the CDR3 is TGTGCCTGGAGCGAGGGACTAGCGGGGACAGAGACCCAGTACTTC. Protein sequence: CAWSEGLAGTETQYF. Together with reference TRBV30 and TRBJ2-5, the CDR3 gives the full variable domain: SQTIHQWPATLVQPVGSPLSLECTVEGTSNPNLYWYRQAAGRGLQLLFYSVGIGQISSEVPQNLSASRPQDRQFILSSKKLLLSDSGFYLCAWSEGLAGTETQYFGPGTRLLVL.